The present T cell receptor beta chain was sequenced within a study of PD-1 blockade in classical Hodgkin lymphoma (dated by TCRdb to 2018 to 2021). Study-level background: The study used TCR beta sequencing and CyTOF to define a peripheral blood immune signature of response to PD-1 blockade in classical Hodgkin lymphoma. The investigation overall reported the following: Baseline TCR diversity was reported as lower in newly diagnosed patients than in healthy donors, and lower still in relapsed/refractory patients. The study was limited to a single clinical trial cohort, and causes of repertoire differences, possibly disease activity or prior therapy, remained undefined.

The CDR3 sequence holds 17 residues, the cysteine and phenylalanine included. The read is trimmed to its CDR3 DNA, 51 bases read in frame from base 1. Unmatched junction bases come to 14, with V trimmed by 4 bases and J by 6 bases. Sequences LGHNA (CDR1) and YSLEER (CDR2) are obtained from the germline V gene. The Qiagen DNeasy kit was used to extract genomic DNA both from unsorted PBMCs and from the negatively selected CD4+ and CD8+ fractions. Amplification of TCR beta CDR3 regions was done by immunoSEQ multiplex PCR with primers that anneal to V and J segments. Amplification bias was minimized using a synthetic immune receptor repertoire, and residual bias was removed computationally after sequencing. In the paper's pipeline: Custom Python scripts were used to quantify repertoire diversity as the Shannon entropy index. Unsorted, CD4+ and CD8+ repertoires were analyzed separately, except in combined analyses where CD4+ and CD8+ sequences were merged in silico. TCRdb limited this immuneACCESS table to in-frame rearrangements with V and J called. A share of clones is missing; checked studies link under half to unresolved V genes, and the rest is unexplained. V, J and clone size reflect that table, while D and trimming were determined from the DNA. In this sample the table shows some 31,000 clones, 85% to 95% of which occur a single time. The top ten hold about 2.5% of the sample.

For this clone: The antigen it binds to is not known. Base qualities are not provided; no much larger clone lies one nucleotide away.

Per the publication, the time point label means: newly diagnosed, previously untreated cHL patient sample. As a comparison group for the relapsed/refractory trial patients, PBMCs were sequenced from patients with newly diagnosed, previously untreated classical Hodgkin lymphoma. Peripheral blood was collected in 8 mL Vacutainer Cell Preparation Tubes, from which PBMCs were isolated by centrifugation and then cryopreserved. Recombination joined TRBV4-3 with TRBJ1-1; 10 central bases correspond to TRBD1. This receptor was identified in a human donor with classical Hodgkin lymphoma. The sample was peripheral blood mononuclear cells (PBMCs). The base sequence is TGCGCCAGCAGCCCTCAGGACAGGGGGAACACTGCCCCTGAAGCTTTCTTT. Translated, it gives CASSPQDRGNTAPEAFF.